There are a few counts of the clone carrying this T cell receptor beta chain. Antigen unknown. The data are from a study of naive and memory T cell subsets. Overall study findings and caveats: Gini index rose across naive, CM, EM and EMRA in CD4 and CD8.

The V end was cut by 0 bases, the J end by 7 bases, with 10 bases between. The CDR3 runs to 14 residues. Germline-derived CDR1 and CDR2 are MNHEY and SVGEGT. Alpha and beta libraries were amplified separately from the second PCR onward. Two oligonucleotides, mixed equimolar, formed the beta constant-region primer covering TRBC1 and TRBC2. A 12-nucleotide UMI and the SP2 primer were added to the cDNA 3' end by oligonucleotide ligation. TCRdb used MiXCR to reprocess the UMI-ligation and nested PCR reads, holding one entry per CDR3 protein. The sample contains about 35,000 distinct CDR3 sequences, about an eighth of which appear only once.

The source material was effector memory CD4+ T cells from blood. As to subset: effector memory, CD45RA- CD27-. The source of this sequence is a human donor in good health. V is TRBV6-2 or TRBV6-3 and J is TRBJ2-1; D is uncertain. The CDR3 is CASSYSGPRNEQFF. Written as DNA, the CDR3 is TGTGCCAGCAGTTACTCGGGTCCTCGGAATGAGCAGTTCTTC.